Sequencing of this T cell receptor (beta chain) was carried out in a study of blood T cell repertoires in COVID-19. About the study: The samples span acute and convalescent COVID-19 from the United States, Italy and Spain. PBMCs, B-cell-depleted T cells, or T cells were the source of the cDNA or gDNA that made up the material.

Authors' methods: Amplification from reference gene primers served as the basis for estimated nucleated cell counts. This table comes from immunoSEQ multiplex PCR, and its TCRdb copy is limited to in-frame clones, with some not included. Clone size and V and J calls were adopted from that table, with D and trimming inferred from the DNA. The table shows roughly 150,000 clones, with 85% to 90% occurring only once. The CDR3 totals 17 residues. The V end was cut by 5 bases, the J end by 1 base, with 21 bases between. Germline V gene lookup returns CDR1 SGHRS and CDR2 YFSETQ. Input material: peripheral blood. This TCR was recovered from a man between 50 and 59 years old who had recovered from COVID-19. The chain employs TRBV5-1 and TRBJ2-5; D possibly corresponds to TRBD2 (6 bases). The CDR3 sequence is CASRRGGVNWGQETQYF. The DNA of the CDR3 is TGCGCCAGCAGACGGGGAGGAGTCAACTGGGGCCAAGAGACCCAGTACTTC.